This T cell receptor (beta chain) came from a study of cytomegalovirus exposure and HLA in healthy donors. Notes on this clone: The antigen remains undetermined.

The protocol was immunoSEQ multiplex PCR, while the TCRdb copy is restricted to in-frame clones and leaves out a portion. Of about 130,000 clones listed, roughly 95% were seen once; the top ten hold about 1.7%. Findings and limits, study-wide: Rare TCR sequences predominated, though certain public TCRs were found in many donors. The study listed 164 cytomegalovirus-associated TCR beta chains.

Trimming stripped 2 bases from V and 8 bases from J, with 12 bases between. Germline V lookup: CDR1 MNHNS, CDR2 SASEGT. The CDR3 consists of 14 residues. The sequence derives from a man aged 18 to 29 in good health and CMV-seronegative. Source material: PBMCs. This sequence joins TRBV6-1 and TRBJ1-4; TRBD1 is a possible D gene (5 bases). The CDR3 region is CASSEPGRGEKLFF. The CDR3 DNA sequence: TGTGCCAGCAGTGAACCAGGGCGGGGGGAAAAACTGTTTTTT.